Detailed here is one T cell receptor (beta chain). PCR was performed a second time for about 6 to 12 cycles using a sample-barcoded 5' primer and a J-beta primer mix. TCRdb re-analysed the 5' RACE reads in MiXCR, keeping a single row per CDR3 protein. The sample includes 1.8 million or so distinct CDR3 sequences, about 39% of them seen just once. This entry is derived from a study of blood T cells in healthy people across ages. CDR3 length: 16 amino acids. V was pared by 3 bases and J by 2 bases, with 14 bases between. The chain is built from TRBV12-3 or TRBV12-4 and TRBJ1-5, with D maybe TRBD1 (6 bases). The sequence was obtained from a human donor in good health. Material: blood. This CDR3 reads CASSFFRGAGNQPQHF. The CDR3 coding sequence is TGTGCCAGCAGTTTCTTTCGGGGGGCGGGCAATCAGCCCCAGCATTTT.